Described below is a single TCR beta chain sequence and its context. Its antigen is still unknown. Only in-frame clones appear in the TCRdb table, and some are missing; sequencing was by immunoSEQ multiplex PCR. This table has approximately 160,000 clones, approximately 93% appearing once. These data belong to a study of T cell responses to AZD1222 COVID-19 vaccine. About the study: Second-dose groups at about 4 or about 12 weeks were pooled. Study-wide points: Just a handful of people given AZD1222 tested seropositive at baseline. None of the repertoires were sampled until the peak T cell response had passed. Donors in the cohort were predominantly white British and more often female, and clonal diversity was possibly underestimated.

Per the germline V gene, CDR1 is SNHLY and CDR2 is FYNNEI. CDR3 size: 15 residues. The trim removed 4 bases at V and 8 bases at J, leaving 7 bases unmatched. The rearrangement links TRBV2 to TRBJ1-5, with 11 bases that match TRBD1. This TCR derives from an adult in good health. The sequenced sample was peripheral blood, obtained on day 0 of AZD1222 vaccination. CDR3 in amino acids: CASSAGQGAWEPQHF. The CDR3 DNA sequence: TGTGCCAGCAGTGCCGGACAGGGGGCATGGGAGCCCCAGCATTTT.